One and the same sample provided the 24 T cell receptor beta chains below, sequenced in a study of CD8+CD57+ T cells in acquired aplastic anemia. Profiling of TCR beta VDJ combinations and CDR3 sequences used genomic DNA as template. In TCRdb, the reads were re-called with MiXCR into one record per CDR3 protein. The sample has under 350,000 distinct CDR3 sequences; roughly 59% are singletons. Those patients picked for sequencing had displayed CD8+CD57+ cell expansion on flow cytometry. The sample was sorted CD4+, CD8+, or CD8+CD57+ T cells (not recorded which) from PBMCs. The receptors were sampled from a human donor with aplastic anemia.

This clonotype has only a few counts. This chain uses TRBV29-1 with TRBJ2-7, with 10 bases that match TRBD2. The V segment lost 1 base and the J segment 4 bases; nucleotides outside the gene matches: 7. The CDR3 covers 15 residues. CDR1 is SQVTM and CDR2 is ANQGSEA in the germline V gene. CDR3 sequence: CSVEGSPSGSYEQYF. CDR3 nucleotides: TGCAGCGTTGAAGGGTCTCCTAGCGGGAGTTACGAGCAGTACTTC.

This clonotype was recorded only once. The chain uses TRBV20-1 and TRBJ1-6; TRBD1 matches at 7 bases. Germline lookup yields CDR1 DFQATT and CDR2 SNEGSKA (reference sequence). V shed 0 bases, J shed 4 bases, and the junction held 6 bases outside the gene matches. The CDR3 runs 16 residues. CDR3 region: CSARDNRGFYNSPLHF. The CDR3 DNA sequence: TGCAGTGCTAGAGATAACAGGGGATTTTATAATTCACCCCTCCACTTT.

The chain uses TRBV6-1 and TRBJ1-2, with a weak D call TRBD1 (6 bases). The CDR3 is 14 amino acids. Trimming stripped 3 bases from V and 4 bases from J, with 12 bases between. Germline CDR1 MNHNS, CDR2 SASEGT. CDR3 residues: CASSDPQGFYGYTF. The CDR3 nucleotides are TGTGCCAGCAGTGACCCACAGGGATTCTATGGCTACACCTTC.

This clonotype was counted only a few times. The J gene is TRBJ2-3, the V gene TRBV10-3; D might be TRBD2 (5 bases). The germline V gene encodes CDR1 ENHRY and CDR2 SYGVKD. This CDR3 comprises 16 residues. Trimming removed 2 bases from V and 1 base from J, with 13 bases in between. CDR3 nucleotides: TGTGCCATCAGTGAGCGGAGGTCTTCCGGCACAGATACGCAGTATTTT. This encodes CAISERRSSGTDTQYF.

This clonotype was seen only once. The junction does not match germline at one end; this may be a read error. The CDR3 bases are TGTGCTAGCAGCCCGGGACAGAGTGGGGAGACCCAGTACTTC. It specifies CASSPGQSGETQYF. The rearrangement joins TRBV7-7 to TRBJ2-5; 7 bases align to TRBD1. Germline lookup yields CDR1 SSHAT and CDR2 FNYEAQ (reference sequence). The CDR3 spans 14 residues.

Notes on this clonotype: One end of the junction is discordant with germline, which a read error may explain. The J gene is TRBJ2-3, the V gene TRBV7-8; 11 nucleotides line up with TRBD2. The CDR3 is 10 amino acids. Germline lookup yields CDR1 SGHVS and CDR2 FQNEAQ. CDR3 coding DNA: TGTGCCAGCAGCACGACTAGCGGGATTTTT. Translated, it gives CASSTTSGIF. The whole variable domain, filled in from reference TRBV7-8 and TRBJ2-3, reads GAGVSQSPRYKVAKRGQDVALRCDPISGHVSLFWYQQALGQGPEFLTYFQNEAQLDKSGLPSDRFFAERPEGSVSTLKIQRTQQEDSAVYLCASSTTSGIFGPGTRLTVL.

This clonotype was counted only a few times. This chain uses TRBV24-1 with TRBJ1-2; 7 bases fit TRBD1. The CDR3 covers 15 residues. Germline V CDR1 and CDR2: KGHDR, SFDVKD. V lost 9 bases to trimming and J lost 5 bases; unmatched junction nucleotides: 14. The CDR3 nucleotides are TGTGCCACCCAAAGGACAGGTATTCTTCCATATGGCTACACCTTC. Translated, it gives CATQRTGILPYGYTF.

V usage is TRBV20-1 and J usage is TRBJ2-3; 11 positions match TRBD1. There are 15 residues in the CDR3. From germline, CDR1 is DFQATT and CDR2 SNEGSKA (reference sequence). J gave up 2 bases and V 5 bases, and 6 bases lay outside the gene matches. DNA of the CDR3: TGCAGTGCTTCACCGGGACAGGGGGTCACAGATACGCAGTATTTT. Amino acids: CSASPGQGVTDTQYF.

This clonotype was picked up many times. The chain uses TRBV11-3 and TRBJ2-1, with no clear D. CDR3 length: 15 residues. Germline assignment: CDR1 SGHNT and CDR2 YENEEA. The germline V and J ends were trimmed by 1 base and 0 bases, with 7 bases remaining between them. CDR3 sequence (DNA): TGTGCCAGCAGCTTAGGTCGGAGCTCCTACAATGAGCAGTTCTTC. This codes for CASSLGRSSYNEQFF.

The chain links TRBV7-3 to TRBJ2-1; unclear D gene. V was clipped by 5 bases and J by 9 bases, with 20 bases between them. Germline CDR1 SGHTA, CDR2 FQGTGA. The CDR3 has 15 amino acids. In DNA, the CDR3 is TGTGCCAGCAGCCCCCTCGGTGGGTACAACGTTGAGCAGTTCTTC. Protein product: CASSPLGGYNVEQFF.

This clonotype appeared a few times. The chain recombines TRBV11-2 with TRBJ1-6, with TRBD1 matching over 7 bases. Per germline, CDR1 SGHAT and CDR2 FQNNGV. CDR3 size: 15 residues. The J segment lost 11 bases and the V segment lost 4 bases, leaving 11 bases of the junction unmatched. This CDR3 is CASSSLRGEGAPLHF. In nucleotides, the CDR3 is TGTGCCAGCAGCTCCCTCAGGGGGGAAGGCGCACCCCTCCACTTT. Using reference TRBV11-2 and TRBJ1-6 for the parts outside the CDR3, the full variable domain is EAGVAQSPRYKIIEKRQSVAFWCNPISGHATLYWYQQILGQGPKLLIQFQNNGVVDDSQLPKDRFSAERLKGVDSTLKIQPAKLEDSAVYLCASSSLRGEGAPLHFGNGTRLTVT.

This clonotype has at least ten counts. V is TRBV18 and J is TRBJ2-7; the match to TRBD2 covers 9 bases. J was trimmed by 2 bases and V by 4 bases; bases with no gene match: 3. The CDR3 spans 14 residues. Germline CDR1 and CDR2: KGHSH and LQKENI. The CDR3 DNA reads as TGTGCCAGCTCACGGGGGACTAGCACCTACGAGCAGTACTTC. Protein: CASSRGTSTYEQYF.

This sequence joins TRBV12-3 or TRBV12-4 and TRBJ1-6; TRBD1 agrees at 10 bases. This CDR3 has 13 residues. V shed 7 bases and J 8 bases; nucleotides not matched to a gene: 2. The CDR3 DNA sequence: TGTGCCAGCACCGGGACAGGGGATTCACCCCTCCACTTT. It specifies CASTGTGDSPLHF.

The V and J genes are TRBV7-3 and TRBJ1-2, with D possibly TRBD1 on 6 matching bases. The CDR3 has 14 residues. CDR1 and CDR2 (germline): SGHTA, FQGTGA. V lost 5 bases and J lost 6, with 16 bases in between. This CDR3 is CASSPRGGANGYTF. DNA of the CDR3: TGTGCCAGCAGCCCGCGGGGGGGGGCGAATGGCTACACCTTC.

The chain couples TRBV7-9 to TRBJ1-1; no definite D call. The V gene lost 3 bases and the J gene lost 6 bases, with 11 bases spanning the gap. This CDR3 is built from 13 residues. Germline CDR1 is SEHNR and CDR2 is FQNEAQ (reference sequence). The CDR3 DNA reads TGTGCCAGCAGCTTTGCCGGGAGCTCTGAAGCTTTCTTT. This codes for CASSFAGSSEAFF.

V and J are TRBV9 and TRBJ1-6; TRBD1 is a possible D gene (5 bases). Per the germline V gene, CDR1 is SGDLS and CDR2 is YYNGEE. Trimming left V 1 base short and J 15 bases short, with 26 bases between. The CDR3 runs 17 residues. CDR3 region: CASSVRGGLAGGTLLHF. The CDR3 bases are TGTGCCAGCAGCGTAAGGGGAGGACTAGCGGGGGGTACTCTCCTCCACTTT. Variable domain in full (rest from reference TRBV9 and TRBJ1-6): DSGVTQTPKHLITATGQRVTLRCSPRSGDLSVYWYQQSLDQGLQFLIQYYNGEERAKGNILERFSAQQFPDLHSELNLSSLELGDSALYFCASSVRGGLAGGTLLHFGNGTRLTVT.

The chain is built from TRBV2 and TRBJ2-3, with 9 bases identical to TRBD1. The CDR3 sequence is 13 residues long. The V segment lost 6 bases and the J segment 11 bases; nucleotides outside the gene matches: 9. CDR1 and CDR2 from the germline V gene are SNHLY and FYNNEI. The CDR3 DNA follows: TGTGCCAGCAGGGGACAGGGAGCCAATGAGCAGTATTTT. As protein: CASRGQGANEQYF.

This clonotype was observed a single time. The chain has TRBV20-1 and TRBJ2-3; 12 bases line up with TRBD2. Trimming removed 0 bases from V and 5 bases from J; junction bases left unmatched: 6. The CDR3 is made up of 16 amino acids. Per the germline V gene, CDR1 is DFQATT and CDR2 is SNEGSKA (reference sequence). In DNA, the CDR3 is TGCAGTGCTAGAGATGCTAGCGGGAGGGCCGGAGATACGCAGTATTTT. This gives the protein CSARDASGRAGDTQYF.

This clonotype was seen many times. V gene TRBV3-1 combines with J gene TRBJ2-5; D tentatively fits TRBD1 or TRBD2 (5 bases each). V was pared by 8 bases and J by 2 bases, with 12 bases between. This CDR3 comprises 13 residues. CDR1 and CDR2 (germline): LGHDT, YNNKEL (reference sequence). The DNA of the CDR3 is TGTGCCAGCCTCCGGGGCCCTCAAGAGACCCAGTACTTC. Protein: CASLRGPQETQYF.

V gene TRBV5-1 combines with J gene TRBJ2-5; the match to TRBD2 covers 7 bases. V trimming: 2 bases; J trimming: 4 bases; junction bases outside the gene matches: 11. Germline CDR1 SGHRS, CDR2 YFSETQ. This CDR3 region has 16 residues. CDR3 loop: CASSFLALGGGETQYF. In DNA, the CDR3 is TGCGCCAGCAGCTTCCTAGCGCTGGGGGGGGGAGAGACCCAGTACTTC.

The rearrangement links TRBV5-1 to TRBJ1-1; 8 bases are a match to TRBD1. In germline, CDR1 is SGHRS, CDR2 YFSETQ. The trim removed 3 bases at V and 0 bases at J, leaving 1 base unmatched. The length of the CDR3 is 14 residues. CDR3 amino acids: CASSWTGLNTEAFF. In DNA, the CDR3 is TGCGCCAGCAGCTGGACAGGGCTGAACACTGAAGCTTTCTTT.

This clonotype was seen repeatedly, ten times or more. The V call is TRBV20-1, the J call TRBJ2-7; D call uncertain. V lost 0 bases and J lost 4, with 13 bases in between. This CDR3 has 14 residues. CDR1 is DFQATT and CDR2 is SNEGSKA in the germline V gene (reference sequence). The DNA of the CDR3 is TGCAGTGCTAGAGATCCCTTTACAGTGTACGAGCAGTACTTC. Residues: CSARDPFTVYEQYF.

The V call is TRBV20-1, the J call TRBJ2-7, with 8 bases matching TRBD1. The germline CDR1 and CDR2 sequences are DFQATT and SNEGSKA (reference sequence). The V gene end was trimmed by 8 bases and the J gene end by 7 bases; junction bases not matched to a gene: 10. The CDR3 consists of 12 residues. This CDR3 reads CSTGQGTGEQYF. As DNA, the CDR3 is TGCAGTACCGGACAGGGAACGGGGGAGCAGTACTTC.

The chain has TRBV7-9 and TRBJ2-7, with D unclear. The CDR3 covers 13 residues. Trimming shortened V by 1 base and J by 6 bases, and 10 bases separated the two germline ends. CDR1 is SEHNR and CDR2 is FQNEAQ in the germline V gene (reference sequence). CDR3 sequence reads: CASSLVRPGEQYF. Here the CDR3 DNA reads TGTGCCAGCAGCTTAGTTCGGCCAGGCGAGCAGTACTTC.